The 15 T cell receptor beta chains presented below share a single source sample, sequenced in a study of long-term antiretroviral therapy in people with HIV. Sequencing used immunoSEQ v3.0 at survey level. Data came from immunoSEQ multiplex PCR; TCRdb stores just in-frame clones and leaves some out. The data contain roughly 28,000 clones, about nine tenths of them singletons. Material: unsorted PBMCs, obtained 3.1 years after starting antiretroviral therapy. All receptors derive from a man between 18 and 29 years old with HIV.

J is TRBJ2-7 and V is TRBV10-3, with D hard to call. V was pared by 2 bases and J by 0 bases, with 5 bases between. The CDR3 extends over 13 amino acids. CDR1 ENHRY and CDR2 SYGVKD come from the germline V gene. DNA of the CDR3: TGTGCCATCAGTGAGGGGATCTCCTACGAGCAGTACTTC. Protein: CAISEGISYEQYF.

Of note for this clone: Mismatch with germline at one junction end may stem from a read error. The chain carries TRBV6-5 and TRBJ1-1; 7 bases line up with TRBD1. Germline V gene data show CDR1 as MNHEY and CDR2 as SVGAGI. CDR3 length equals 14 residues. The CDR3 nucleotides are TGTGCCAGCCGGATAGACAGGGAGAACTCTGAAGCTTTCTTT. It translates to CASRIDRENSEAFF.

The J gene is TRBJ1-1, the V gene TRBV13; 9 nucleotides line up with TRBD1. V trimming: 11 bases; J trimming: 5 bases; junction bases outside the gene matches: 9. Per the germline V gene, CDR1 is PRHDT and CDR2 is FYEKMQ (reference sequence). This CDR3 is 13 amino acids long. CDR3 residues: CAGNRGQGTEAFF. CDR3 nucleotides: TGTGCCGGCAACAGGGGGCAGGGTACTGAAGCTTTCTTT.

This chain connects TRBV7-3 to TRBJ1-1, with TRBD1 matching over 8 bases. CDR3 length equals 13 residues. Unmatched junction bases numbered 7, after V lost 5 bases and J lost 8 bases. CDR1 and CDR2 from the germline V gene are SGHTA and FQGTGA. The CDR3 DNA sequence: TGTGCCAGCAGCACGACAGGGGATGCGGAAGCTTTCTTT. Its protein is CASSTTGDAEAFF.

In DNA, the CDR3 is TGTGCCAGCAGCGTGACAGGGGCTAATTCACCCCTCCACTTT. It encodes CASSVTGANSPLHF. The V and J genes are TRBV7-3 and TRBJ1-6, with 8 bases fitting TRBD1. This CDR3 contains 14 residues. The V gene's germline CDR1 is SGHTA and CDR2 FQGTGA. J lost 6 bases, V lost 5 bases, and 3 bases had no gene match.

The chain recombines TRBV10-3 with TRBJ2-2; D is possibly TRBD1 or TRBD2 (6 bases each). Trimming left V 4 bases short and J 2 bases short, with 14 bases between. This CDR3 spans 16 amino acids. Germline V CDR1 and CDR2: ENHRY, SYGVKD. The chain's CDR3 is CAISAEGGGNTGELFF. CDR3 coding DNA: TGTGCCATCAGTGCCGAGGGGGGAGGTAACACCGGGGAGCTGTTTTTT.

V is TRBV15 and J is TRBJ1-3; D ambiguous. Germline V gives CDR1 LNHNV, CDR2 YYDKDF (reference sequence). V was trimmed by 0 bases and J by 0 bases, leaving 12 bases between them. The CDR3 extends over 17 amino acids. The CDR3 protein is CATSRDPGALSGNTIYF. The CDR3, as DNA: TGTGCCACCAGCAGAGACCCAGGAGCCCTCTCTGGAAACACCATATATTTT.

The rearrangement links TRBV27 to TRBJ2-2; no firm D call. From germline, CDR1 is MNHEY and CDR2 SMNVEV (reference sequence). Trimming took 2 bases from V and 7 from J, leaving 14 bases between them. The length of the CDR3 is 15 residues. The CDR3 DNA sequence: TGTGCCAGCAGTTTAGCCGGGCCCATAGGCGGGGAGCTGTTTTTT. Encoded protein: CASSLAGPIGGELFF.

In its sample, this clone was seen once. The chain uses TRBV2 and TRBJ2-1; TRBD2 matches 16 bases. The V and J ends lost 8 bases and 7 bases, in that order; junction bases with no gene match: 2. Germline V gene sequence: CDR1 SNHLY, CDR2 FYNNEI. The CDR3 runs 14 residues. The CDR3 region is CASLGLAGGNEQFF. CDR3 nucleotides: TGTGCCAGCCTGGGACTAGCGGGGGGGAATGAGCAGTTCTTC. Supplemented by reference TRBV2 and TRBJ2-1, the full variable domain reads EPEVTQTPSHQVTQMGQEVILRCVPISNHLYFYWYRQILGQKVEFLVSFYNNEISEKSEIFDDQFSVERPDGSNFTLKIRSTKLEDSAMYFCASLGLAGGNEQFFGPGTRLTVL.

This clone was detected a few times. The V gene is TRBV19, the J gene TRBJ1-2, with unresolved D. Between the trimmed V and J ends, which lost 4 bases and 3 bases, there was a span of 9 bases. The length of the CDR3 is 13 residues. Germline V gene sequence: CDR1 LNHDA, CDR2 SQIVND (reference sequence). CDR3: CASSTELDYGYTF. In DNA form, the CDR3 reads TGTGCCAGTAGTACGGAACTTGACTATGGCTACACCTTC.

The V gene is TRBV27, the J gene TRBJ2-1; D is unresolved. The CDR3 spans 12 residues. CDR1 MNHEY and CDR2 SMNVEV come from the germline V gene (reference sequence). Trimming took 6 bases from V and 11 from J, leaving 14 bases between them. CDR3 bases: TGTGCCAGCAGGGGTCCTGATTCCAAGCAGTTCTTC. Its protein product is CASRGPDSKQFF.

The V and J genes are TRBV2 and TRBJ2-5; TRBD2 agrees at 11 bases. The J segment lost 7 bases and the V segment lost 9 bases, leaving 10 bases of the junction unmatched. The CDR3 extends over 14 amino acids. From germline, CDR1 is SNHLY and CDR2 FYNNEI. The CDR3 spells CASLTSGSFGTQYF. Here the CDR3 DNA reads TGTGCCAGTCTCACTAGCGGGAGTTTCGGGACCCAGTACTTC.

V is TRBV19 and J is TRBJ2-7; 10 bases match TRBD1. There are 14 residues in the CDR3. Germline CDR1 is LNHDA and CDR2 is SQIVND (reference sequence). J lost 6 bases, V lost 6 bases, and 8 bases had no gene match. The CDR3 region has the DNA TGTGCCAGTAGGGGGACAGGGGTAATCGGCGAGCAGTACTTC. Translated: CASRGTGVIGEQYF.

The chain employs TRBV2 and TRBJ1-4; TRBD1 matches at 8 bases. V shed 4 bases and J 6 bases; nucleotides not matched to a gene: 7. Per germline, CDR1 SNHLY and CDR2 FYNNEI. The CDR3 is 15 residues long. CDR3 sequence reads: CASSGPGTGDEKLFF. As DNA, the CDR3 is TGTGCCAGCAGTGGGCCCGGGACAGGCGATGAAAAACTGTTTTTT.

This chain uses TRBV6-1 with TRBJ1-2; 7 bases align to TRBD1. CDR1 MNHNS and CDR2 SASEGT come from the germline V gene. The CDR3 is 13 amino acids. Trimming took 5 bases from V and 6 from J; bases not matched to a gene: 6. This CDR3 is CASSSQGMDGYTF. The CDR3 region has the DNA TGTGCCAGCAGTTCACAGGGGATGGATGGCTACACCTTC.